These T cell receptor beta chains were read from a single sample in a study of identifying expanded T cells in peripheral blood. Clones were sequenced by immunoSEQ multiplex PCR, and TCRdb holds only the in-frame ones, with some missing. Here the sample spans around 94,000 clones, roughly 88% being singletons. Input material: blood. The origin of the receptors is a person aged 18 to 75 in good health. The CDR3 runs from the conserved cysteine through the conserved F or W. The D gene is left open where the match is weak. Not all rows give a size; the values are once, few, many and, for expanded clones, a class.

TGTGCCAGTAGTCCACAGGGAGGTCCTCAGCCCCAGCATTTT,CASSPQGGPQPQHF,.,.,TRBV19,14,TRBJ1-5
TGTGCCAGCAGTTTACCCGTCGGGGGGATGAATGAGCAGTTCTTC,CASSLPVGGMNEQFF,TRBD2,.,TRBV28,15,TRBJ2-1
TGTGCCAGCAGCTGGGCTACGGGGACCTACGAGCAGTACTTC,CASSWATGTYEQYF,.,.,TRBV7-8,14,TRBJ2-7
TGTGCCAGCAGCTCCCTAGCGGGAGATGGGAAATCCTACAATGAGCAGTTCTTC,CASSSLAGDGKSYNEQFF,TRBD2,.,TRBV11-2,18,TRBJ2-1
TGTGCCAGCAGCTTACCCCGGACAGGTCCGGCCTCCTACGAGCAGTACTTC,CASSLPRTGPASYEQYF,TRBD1,.,TRBV7-8,17,TRBJ2-7
TGTGCCAGCAGCTTTTGGGCAGACTACACTGAAGCTTTCTTT,CASSFWADYTEAFF,.,.,TRBV11-2,14,TRBJ1-1
TGTGCCAGCAGTTTTTTCTTTAGCGGATACACAGATACGCAGTATTTT,CASSFFFSGYTDTQYF,.,once,TRBV27,16,TRBJ2-3
TGTGCCAGCAGTGGGAGGGGCAATGAGCAGTTCTTC,CASSGRGNEQFF,.,.,TRBV6-1,12,TRBJ2-1
TGTGCCAGCAGCCTACTCCGACGGCCCGGCTCTGGGGCCAACGTCCTGACTTTC,CASSLLRRPGSGANVLTF,.,.,TRBV5-6,18,TRBJ2-6
TGTGCCAGCGGAAATCTGGGGGAGACCCAGTACTTC,CASGNLGETQYF,.,medium-sized,TRBV27,12,TRBJ2-5
TGTGCCTGGAGTGTCTCTTTAAGCACAGATACGCAGTATTTT,CAWSVSLSTDTQYF,.,.,TRBV30,14,TRBJ2-3
TGTGCCACTCGGACCCGGCGAACTGAAGCTTTCTTT,CATRTRRTEAFF,.,.,TRBV7-9,12,TRBJ1-1
TGCGCCAGCAGTCAACCCGACAGGACTCACTATGGCTACACCTTC,CASSQPDRTHYGYTF,.,.,TRBV23-1,15,TRBJ1-2
TGTGCCTGGAGCGGACAGTTTGGGGCCAACGTCCTGACTTTC,CAWSGQFGANVLTF,.,.,TRBV30,14,TRBJ2-6
TGTGCCAGCAGCATGCGGTCCCTTCGGATCTACGAGCAGTACTTC,CASSMRSLRIYEQYF,.,once,TRBV13,15,TRBJ2-7
TGTGCCAGCAGTGAAGCAGGGGGACTAGTCCTTAGCTCCTACGAGCAGTACTTC,CASSEAGGLVLSSYEQYF,TRBD2,.,TRBV2,18,TRBJ2-7
TGTGCCAGCTCGCCCGACAGGGTCGAGCAGTACTTC,CASSPDRVEQYF,TRBD1,.,TRBV18,12,TRBJ2-7
TGCGCCAGCAGCTTGTCACTAGCGGGCAATGAGCAGTTCTTC,CASSLSLAGNEQFF,TRBD2,.,TRBV5-1,14,TRBJ2-1
TGTGCCAGCAGCTTGGAGGTGGGGACAGATACGCAGTATTTT,CASSLEVGTDTQYF,.,.,TRBV6-4,14,TRBJ2-3
TGTGCCAGCAGTTTACTCATGTTGGGACAGGGTGAAAAACTGTTTTTT,CASSLLMLGQGEKLFF,TRBD1,.,TRBV28,16,TRBJ1-4
TGCGCCAGCAGCTTGGCCGACACCCCTTACCAAGAGACCCAGTACTTC,CASSLADTPYQETQYF,.,once,TRBV5-1,16,TRBJ2-5
TGTGCCAGCAGCTTAGGGGGGACAGGGGTCGGAGAGACCCAGTACTTC,CASSLGGTGVGETQYF,TRBD1,.,TRBV11-3,16,TRBJ2-5
TGTGCCAGCAGTTTATCCGGGAGAAGCACCGGGGAGCTGTTTTTT,CASSLSGRSTGELFF,.,few,TRBV28,15,TRBJ2-2
TGTGCCAGCAGAGCAGGGTCCGGAAACACCATATATTTT,CASRAGSGNTIYF,.,.,TRBV9,13,TRBJ1-3
TGTGCCACTAGCGGCAGGGACTCTGGGGCCAACGTCCTGACTTTC,CATSGRDSGANVLTF,TRBD2,.,TRBV19,15,TRBJ2-6
TGTGCCAGCAGTGTTCCCCTGGGGTTGAACACTGAAGCTTTCTTT,CASSVPLGLNTEAFF,.,.,TRBV28,15,TRBJ1-1
TGTGCCAGCAGCGCCCGGGGAAACACCATATATTTT,CASSARGNTIYF,.,few,TRBV9,12,TRBJ1-3
TGTGCCAGCAGTCGCCGGGAGGGCAACTACAATGAGCAGTTCTTC,CASSRREGNYNEQFF,TRBD2,.,TRBV5-4,15,TRBJ2-1
TGTGCCAGCAGCTTCGGTCCAGGTGAAGCTTTCTTT,CASSFGPGEAFF,.,.,TRBV7-9,12,TRBJ1-1
TGTGCCAGCAGCCAAGAGTCGACAGGTTTTAATGAAAAACTGTTTTTT,CASSQESTGFNEKLFF,.,.,TRBV4-2,16,TRBJ1-4
TGTGCCAGCAGTGCCAGACAGGGCAATCAGCCCCAGCATTTT,CASSARQGNQPQHF,.,once,TRBV7-2,14,TRBJ1-5
TGTGCCAGCAGCCCAGAAGGGGCGGGGGCCCTCTACGAGCAGTACTTC,CASSPEGAGALYEQYF,.,.,TRBV9,16,TRBJ2-7
TGCGCCAGCCGACTAGCGGGGGCACCTACGCAGTATTTT,CASRLAGAPTQYF,TRBD2,.,TRBV5-1,13,TRBJ2-3
TGCGCCAGCAGCGGAGGACTAGCGGGATTGACAGATACGCAGTATTTT,CASSGGLAGLTDTQYF,TRBD2,.,TRBV10-2,16,TRBJ2-3
TGCGCCAGCCGACTCGGAGCGCAGACGAATGAGCAGTTCTTC,CASRLGAQTNEQFF,.,.,TRBV5-1,14,TRBJ2-1
TGTGCCAGCAGCGTACAGGTGAACACTGAAGCTTTCTTT,CASSVQVNTEAFF,.,.,TRBV7-3,13,TRBJ1-1
TGTGCCAGCAGCCCTACTAGCGGTGCCTACAATGAGCAGTTCTTC,CASSPTSGAYNEQFF,TRBD2,.,TRBV7-8,15,TRBJ2-1
TGTGCCAGCAGTGACGATAGGGGTGGTGAGCAGTTCTTC,CASSDDRGGEQFF,.,.,TRBV6-4,13,TRBJ2-1
TGTGCCAGTAGTGGTCGGCGGGTCGGGAATGAAAAACTGTTTTTT,CASSGRRVGNEKLFF,.,once,TRBV19,15,TRBJ1-4
TGTGCCATCAGTGAAGAGGGTACCGAGCAGTACTTC,CAISEEGTEQYF,.,.,TRBV10-3,12,TRBJ2-7
TGTGCCAGCAGCCCCGTACCGGGACAGGGGGCGTACGAGCAGTACTTC,CASSPVPGQGAYEQYF,TRBD1,once,TRBV7-3,16,TRBJ2-7
TGTGCCAGCAGCTTGGGGGTTGCAGATACGCAGTATTTT,CASSLGVADTQYF,.,.,TRBV11-2,13,TRBJ2-3
TGTGCCAGCAGCGTTCAGGGAGATACGCAGTATTTT,CASSVQGDTQYF,.,.,TRBV7-3,12,TRBJ2-3
TGTGCCAGCACCCTGACAGCAGCCGGGGGCGGGGGAGGGGGCGATGAGCAGTTCTTC,CASTLTAAGGGGGGDEQFF,.,.,TRBV4-2,19,TRBJ2-1
TGCAGCTTTGGCAAGGAGGACAATGAGCAGTTCTTC,CSFGKEDNEQFF,.,.,TRBV29-1,12,TRBJ2-1
TGTGCCAGCAGTTTCACCGGGACAGGGGTAGGAAACACCATATATTTT,CASSFTGTGVGNTIYF,TRBD1,.,TRBV6-5,16,TRBJ1-3
TGCAGCGTTGAAGGGCGACTAAGCTCCTACAATGAGCAGTTCTTC,CSVEGRLSSYNEQFF,.,few,TRBV29-1,15,TRBJ2-1
TGTGCCAGCAGCTCCAGACCTAGTTACTCTGGAAACACCATATATTTT,CASSSRPSYSGNTIYF,.,.,TRBV11-2,16,TRBJ1-3
TGTGCCAGCTCACCGACGTCGCAGAAAAATTCACCCCTCCACTTT,CASSPTSQKNSPLHF,.,.,TRBV18,15,TRBJ1-6
TGCGCCAGCAGCGTGAGCGGGAGCGGGTACGAGCAGTACTTC,CASSVSGSGYEQYF,TRBD2,.,TRBV5-1,14,TRBJ2-7
TGCGCCAGCAGCACAATAGGCTCTAGCACAGATACGCAGTATTTT,CASSTIGSSTDTQYF,.,.,TRBV5-1,15,TRBJ2-3
TGTGCCAGCAGCTTAAGCCTAGCGGGAGGTAAGGTCGAGCAGTACTTC,CASSLSLAGGKVEQYF,TRBD2,.,TRBV7-9,16,TRBJ2-7
TGTGCCAGCAGCTTGGCACAGGGCCGAGAGACCCAGTACTTC,CASSLAQGRETQYF,.,.,TRBV5-5,14,TRBJ2-5
TGTGCCAGCAGTTACAAGGCAGATACGCAGTATTTT,CASSYKADTQYF,.,.,TRBV6-6,12,TRBJ2-3
TGTGCCAGCAGCGCTCGTTGGGACAGGGGGGGTAACGAGCAGTACTTC,CASSARWDRGGNEQYF,TRBD1,.,TRBV7-2,16,TRBJ2-7
TGCGCCAGCAGCCAAGCCGGGACATCTGAGAATGAGCAGTTCTTC,CASSQAGTSENEQFF,.,once,TRBV4-1,15,TRBJ2-1
TGTGCCAGCAGCCCCTCCTCAGGGGGCACTGAAGCTTTCTTT,CASSPSSGGTEAFF,TRBD1,once,TRBV27,14,TRBJ1-1
TGTGCCAGCAGCCAATTATTGCCTGGGCTAGCAACTAATGAAAAACTGTTTTTT,CASSQLLPGLATNEKLFF,.,.,TRBV16,18,TRBJ1-4
TGTGCCACCAGCAGAGATCCCCGGGGTTTGTCAGATACGCAGTATTTT,CATSRDPRGLSDTQYF,.,.,TRBV15,16,TRBJ2-3
TGCGCCAGCAGCCCAGGGGGAAATAATGAAAAACTGTTTTTT,CASSPGGNNEKLFF,TRBD1,.,TRBV5-1,14,TRBJ1-4